The rows below give T cell receptor beta chains drawn from one sample of a study of blood T cell repertoires in COVID-19. Data came from immunoSEQ multiplex PCR; TCRdb stores just in-frame clones and leaves some out. The sample has some 74,000 clones, about nine tenths seen once. The sample consisted of peripheral blood. These receptors all come from a man between 50 and 59 years old with active COVID-19. The CDR3 runs from the conserved cysteine through the conserved F or W. A D gene is named only where the DNA matches it firmly. Size is omitted from some rows. Given values are once, few, many or a class for expanded clones.

D | J | V | size | CDR3 | DNA
TRBD1 | TRBJ1-6 | TRBV19 | once | CASTGRTGDNSPLHF | TGTGCCAGTACCGGACGGACAGGAGATAATTCACCCCTCCACTTT
TRBD2 | TRBJ2-1 | TRBV7-3 | . | CASSLGLAGEYNEQFF | TGTGCCAGCAGCCTGGGACTAGCGGGAGAGTACAATGAGCAGTTCTTC
TRBD1 | TRBJ2-3 | TRBV9 | . | CASSEPRGQTRTDTQYF | TGTGCCAGCAGCGAGCCGAGGGGACAGACCCGCACAGATACGCAGTATTTT
. | TRBJ2-1 | TRBV29-1 | . | CSVALQGGSYNEQFF | TGCAGCGTTGCATTGCAGGGGGGCTCCTACAATGAGCAGTTCTTC
TRBD1 | TRBJ1-4 | TRBV10-1 | . | CASSAEGTGGGRKEKLFF | TGCGCCAGCAGTGCAGAGGGGACAGGGGGCGGGAGAAAGGAAAAACTGTTTTTT
TRBD2 | TRBJ2-2 | TRBV19 | . | CASSIGGATGELFF | TGTGCCAGTAGTATCGGGGGGGCCACCGGGGAGCTGTTTTTT
. | TRBJ1-1 | TRBV6-5 | . | CASRWGRGSVAFF | TGTGCCAGCAGGTGGGGTCGGGGGTCGGTAGCTTTCTTT
TRBD2 | TRBJ2-1 | TRBV30 | . | CAWSGLAGGTGSAGQFF | TGTGCCTGGAGTGGTCTAGCGGGAGGGACGGGGTCTGCAGGGCAGTTCTTC
. | TRBJ1-2 | TRBV9 | . | CASSAGVIYGYTF | TGTGCCAGCAGCGCGGGGGTTATCTATGGCTACACCTTC
. | TRBJ1-4 | TRBV18 | . | CASSPWGGTNEKLFF | TGTGCCAGCTCACCATGGGGGGGAACTAATGAAAAACTGTTTTTT
. | TRBJ1-2 | TRBV5-1 | . | CASRTVETYGYTF | TGCGCCAGCCGGACAGTGGAGACCTATGGCTACACCTTC
. | TRBJ2-3 | TRBV4-3 | . | CASSQDWQNKFTDTQYF | TGCGCCAGCAGCCAAGACTGGCAGAACAAATTCACAGATACGCAGTATTTT
. | TRBJ2-7 | TRBV7-6 | . | CASSLGTGYEQYF | TGTGCCAGCAGCTTAGGGACGGGGTACGAGCAGTACTTC
TRBD2 | TRBJ2-2 | TRBV6-1 | . | CASSEGASGIAGELFF | TGTGCCAGCAGTGAAGGGGCTAGCGGGATCGCCGGGGAGCTGTTTTTT
. | TRBJ1-1 | TRBV2 | . | CAAALNGGTEAFF | TGTGCCGCAGCTTTAAACGGGGGGACTGAAGCTTTCTTT
TRBD2 | TRBJ2-1 | TRBV15 | once | CATNRLAGGDNEQFF | TGTGCCACCAACCGACTAGCGGGAGGAGACAATGAGCAGTTCTTC
TRBD1 | TRBJ1-2 | TRBV5-1 | . | CASSLAGQGEGYTF | TGCGCCAGCAGCTTGGCAGGACAGGGGGAGGGCTACACCTTC
TRBD1 | TRBJ2-7 | TRBV11-2 | once | CASSLYGQGATYEQYF | TGTGCCAGCAGCTTATACGGACAGGGGGCTACCTACGAGCAGTACTTC
. | TRBJ2-3 | TRBV25-1 | . | CASSALATSTDTQYF | TGTGCCAGCAGTGCCCTAGCGACTAGCACAGATACGCAGTATTTT
. | TRBJ2-3 | TRBV21-1 | . | CASSKEASSGSKADTQYF | TGTGCCAGCAGCAAAGAGGCATCTAGCGGGAGTAAGGCAGATACGCAGTATTTT
TRBD1 | TRBJ1-1 | TRBV4-2 | . | CASSQGTGGDTEAFF | TGTGCCAGCAGCCAAGGGACAGGGGGCGACACTGAAGCTTTCTTT
. | TRBJ1-2 | TRBV9 | . | CASSTQGSYGYTF | TGTGCCAGCAGCACGCAGGGATCCTATGGCTACACCTTC
. | TRBJ1-2 | TRBV4-3 | . | CASSQPGYGYTF | TGCGCCAGCAGCCAGCCAGGCTATGGCTACACCTTC
TRBD1 | TRBJ1-2 | TRBV7-9 | . | CASSLDYRGGYGYTF | TGTGCCAGCAGCTTAGATTACAGGGGCGGCTATGGCTACACCTTC
TRBD1 | TRBJ2-3 | TRBV28 | few | CASSRTGVLTDTQYF | TGTGCCAGCAGCCGTACAGGGGTCCTGACAGATACGCAGTATTTT
. | TRBJ2-1 | TRBV6-6 | . | CASRQGYNEQFF | TGTGCCAGCAGGCAGGGGTACAATGAGCAGTTCTTC
. | TRBJ2-3 | TRBV11-2 | . | CASSLQGGRSTDTQYF | TGTGCCAGCAGCTTACAGGGAGGTCGAAGCACAGATACGCAGTATTTT
. | TRBJ1-3 | TRBV19 | . | CASGAQGVVGNTIYF | TGTGCCAGTGGCGCACAGGGAGTAGTCGGAAACACCATATATTTT
. | TRBJ2-7 | TRBV27 | . | CASSLGDSRRYEQYF | TGTGCCAGCAGTTTGGGCGACAGTCGGCGCTACGAGCAGTACTTC
TRBD2 | TRBJ2-7 | TRBV11-2 | . | CASSSRGAGESYEQYF | TGTGCCAGCAGCTCTAGAGGAGCGGGAGAGTCCTACGAGCAGTACTTC
. | TRBJ2-1 | TRBV6-6 | . | CASSYDQGEYEQFF | TGTGCCAGCAGTTATGATCAGGGCGAGTATGAGCAGTTCTTC
. | TRBJ1-5 | TRBV7-2 | . | CASSLSRIQPQHF | TGTGCCAGCAGCTTGAGTCGCATTCAGCCCCAGCATTTT
TRBD1 | TRBJ1-4 | TRBV6-5 | . | CASCRQGNEKLFF | TGTGCCAGCTGTAGACAGGGCAATGAAAAACTGTTTTTT
TRBD1 | TRBJ1-1 | TRBV2 | . | CASSLTGATEAFF | TGTGCCAGCAGTCTTACAGGGGCCACTGAAGCTTTCTTT
. | TRBJ1-1 | TRBV19 | . | CASSILITGPTLNTEAFF | TGTGCCAGTAGTATCCTGATAACAGGGCCTACCCTGAACACTGAAGCTTTCTTT
TRBD2 | TRBJ2-4 | TRBV4-3 | . | CASSQDPGLAGAANIQYF | TGCGCCAGCAGCCAAGATCCGGGACTAGCGGGAGCGGCGAACATTCAGTACTTC
TRBD1 | TRBJ2-3 | TRBV27 | . | CASSTQQGNTQYF | TGTGCCAGCAGCACACAACAGGGGAATACGCAGTATTTT
. | TRBJ2-6 | TRBV7-2 | . | CASSRDGSNSGANVLTF | TGTGCCAGCAGCCGGGATGGGTCCAACTCTGGGGCCAACGTCCTGACTTTC
TRBD1 | TRBJ2-5 | TRBV18 | . | CASSVTGGFETQYF | TGTGCCAGCTCCGTGACAGGGGGCTTTGAGACCCAGTACTTC
TRBD1 | TRBJ1-5 | TRBV6-2/TRBV6-3 | . | CASSPTDRGRNQPQHF | TGTGCCAGCAGCCCAACCGACAGGGGGCGCAATCAGCCCCAGCATTTT
TRBD1 | TRBJ1-2 | TRBV3-1/TRBV3-2 | . | CASSADNRGGSGYTF | TGTGCCAGCAGCGCTGATAACAGGGGAGGCTCTGGCTACACCTTC
. | TRBJ1-1 | TRBV2 | . | CASSQEAREKAFF | TGTGCCAGCAGCCAAGAAGCGCGGGAAAAAGCTTTCTTT
TRBD1 | TRBJ2-7 | TRBV30 | . | CAWGSGQGSYEQYF | TGTGCCTGGGGATCGGGACAGGGGTCCTACGAGCAGTACTTC